This T cell receptor (beta chain) stems from a study of technical replicates of blood from a few donors. Germline CDR1 and CDR2: SGHTS and YDEGEE. This CDR3 has 15 amino acids. V lost 4 bases to trimming and J lost 5 bases; unmatched junction nucleotides: 6. Generated by immunoSEQ multiplex PCR, the TCRdb table keeps only in-frame clones and is missing some. The data show approximately 100,000 clones, approximately 96% seen once. The V call is TRBV5-8, the J call TRBJ1-2; 12 nucleotides agree with TRBD1. The material sequenced was T cells isolated from PBMCs. The TCR comes from a human donor in good health. The chain's CDR3 is CASSQGDRGHYGYTF. The CDR3, as DNA: TGTGCCAGCAGCCAAGGGGACAGGGGGCATTATGGCTACACCTTC.